A single count supports the clone carrying this T cell receptor (beta chain). What it recognizes is unknown. This entry is derived from a study of T cell responses to AZD1222 COVID-19 vaccine. Findings and caveats of the study: The sample set comprised mostly white British donors with more females, and clonal diversity was possibly underestimated.

Using immunoSEQ multiplex PCR, the repertoire was profiled, and TCRdb retains in-frame clones only, with some absent. The sample lists 200,000 or so clones, just over 85% occurring once. Germline loops: CDR1 SGHAT, CDR2 FQNNGV. The CDR3 loop spans 12 amino acids. V lost 1 base to trimming and J lost 4 bases, with 3 bases between them. The specimen was peripheral blood, collected on day 0 of AZD1222 vaccination. This rearrangement joins TRBV11-2 to TRBJ2-3; no reliable D call. The sequence was collected from an adult in good health. The CDR3 spells CASSLASDTQYF. The CDR3 nucleotides are TGTGCCAGCAGCTTAGCATCAGATACGCAGTATTTT.